This T cell receptor (beta chain) was documented in a study of CD8+ T cells in alopecia areata. Across the whole study: Once tofacitinib had been taken for 6 to 18 months, 6 months off drug followed.

V gave up 1 base and J gave up 5 bases, with 13 bases separating them. The CDR3 consists of 15 residues. From germline, CDR1 is SEHNR and CDR2 FQNEAQ (reference sequence). Comments on this clone: What it binds is not known.

cDNA reverse transcribed from extracted RNA served as the sequencing template. TCRdb's copy holds only in-frame clones and misses some; the assay was immunoSEQ multiplex PCR. The sample records some 180,000 clones, roughly 60% being singletons. Findings and limits, study-wide: Normal scalp had lower clonality than lesional scalp, with alopecia totalis/universalis lesions showing this most strongly. Possibly because of HLA-related factors, TCR sharing was less clear across patients than in mice.

The sample was CD4+ T cells sorted from blood, taken at week 0. This chain joins TRBV7-9 and TRBJ2-3, with D possibly TRBD2 on 5 matching bases. This clonotype was obtained from a human donor with alopecia areata. CDR3 bases: TGTGCCAGCAGCTTAGTTTCGGGGAATGGAGATACGCAGTATTTT. This sequence encodes CASSLVSGNGDTQYF.